These T cell receptor beta chains were read from a single sample in a study of T cell responses to AZD1222 COVID-19 vaccine. Assay: immunoSEQ multiplex PCR; the TCRdb copy retains only in-frame clones and omits some. The table lists 77,000 or so clones, 80% to 90% of them singletons. The specimen comprised peripheral blood, sampled on day 0 of AZD1222 vaccination. The receptor source for this set is an adult in good health. Each CDR3 is given with its conserved first and last residue. Each record gives: D gene, V gene, CDR3 length, J gene, clone size, CDR3 DNA, CDR3 protein. D genes are given only for firm matches. Rows give clone size only sometimes, using once, few, many, or a class for an expanded clone.

TRBD1	TRBV6-6	16	TRBJ1-2	-	TGTGCCAGCATCCCCGGCCCCGGGACAGGGGACTATGGCTACACCTTC	CASIPGPGTGDYGYTF
-	TRBV3-1/TRBV3-2	13	TRBJ1-1	-	TGTGCCAGCAGCGCAGGGTGGAGTACTGAAGCTTTCTTT	CASSAGWSTEAFF
-	TRBV6-1	14	TRBJ2-1	-	TGTGCCAGCAGTGACAGGGGCATCTACAATGAGCAGTTCTTC	CASSDRGIYNEQFF
-	TRBV24-1	15	TRBJ1-4	-	TGTGCCACCAGTGATCCTGCCGGGACGGCTGAAAAACTGTTTTTT	CATSDPAGTAEKLFF
-	TRBV10-3	13	TRBJ2-7	-	TGTGCCATCAGGAGGACAAACCCCTACGAGCAGTACTTC	CAIRRTNPYEQYF
-	TRBV7-2	15	TRBJ1-5	medium-sized	TGTGCCAGCAGCCGTCCCGGGACAAGTAATCAGCCCCAGCATTTT	CASSRPGTSNQPQHF
-	TRBV29-1	14	TRBJ2-3	-	TGCAGCCCACAAGATGTGGGGGGCACAGATACGCAGTATTTT	CSPQDVGGTDTQYF
-	TRBV25-1	15	TRBJ1-1	once	TGTGCCAGCAGTGATTCGGCAGGTTTGAACACTGAAGCTTTCTTT	CASSDSAGLNTEAFF
TRBD2	TRBV5-1	14	TRBJ2-3	-	TGCGCCAGCAGCTTTAGCGGGAGAACAGATACGCAGTATTTT	CASSFSGRTDTQYF
TRBD1	TRBV19	15	TRBJ2-7	few	TGTGCCAGTAGTATTCGGACAGGGGGAAGCTACGAGCAGTACTTC	CASSIRTGGSYEQYF
-	TRBV25-1	14	TRBJ2-7	-	TGTGCCAGCAGTCCTTGGGCAGGAACCGACGAGCAGTACTTC	CASSPWAGTDEQYF
-	TRBV30	16	TRBJ2-2	few	TGTGCCTGGAGTGTAGGCTTACCCAAGAACACCGGGGAGCTGTTTTTT	CAWSVGLPKNTGELFF
TRBD2	TRBV7-2	16	TRBJ2-1	-	TGTGCCAGCAGCAACCAAGCGGGACTTACTAGCAATGAGCAGTTCTTC	CASSNQAGLTSNEQFF
TRBD2	TRBV5-1	14	TRBJ2-7	-	TGCGCCAGCGGGGAGGGCAGCGGACCCTACGAGCAGTACTTC	CASGEGSGPYEQYF
-	TRBV5-1	16	TRBJ2-7	-	TGCGCCAGCAGCTTCCTTTTGAGGGGAAGCTCCTACGAGCAGTACTTC	CASSFLLRGSSYEQYF
-	TRBV18	16	TRBJ1-5	-	TGTGCCAGCTCACCACCGGGACTCTCTATCAATCAGCCCCAGCATTTT	CASSPPGLSINQPQHF
-	TRBV19	15	TRBJ2-2	-	TGTGCCAGTAGTGCAAGGGGGGTCCCCACCGGGGAGCTGTTTTTT	CASSARGVPTGELFF
-	TRBV7-2	14	TRBJ2-7	few	TGTGCCAGCAGCTACAGCGATTCAAGGTACGAGCAGTACTTC	CASSYSDSRYEQYF
TRBD1	TRBV5-1	15	TRBJ2-3	-	TGCGCCAGCAGCTTGGACAGGGGTCGGGCAGATACGCAGTATTTT	CASSLDRGRADTQYF
-	TRBV6-5	13	TRBJ2-7	-	TGTGCCAGCACGGACAGAGCTCCCTACGAGCAGTACTTC	CASTDRAPYEQYF
TRBD2	TRBV28	17	TRBJ2-5	-	TGTGCCAGCAGTATGGCTAGCGGGAGTTTCCACCAAGAGACCCAGTACTTC	CASSMASGSFHQETQYF
TRBD1	TRBV28	17	TRBJ2-7	once	TGTGCCAGCAGTCCACCCCATCTGGACAGGGGCACTTACGAGCAGTACTTC	CASSPPHLDRGTYEQYF